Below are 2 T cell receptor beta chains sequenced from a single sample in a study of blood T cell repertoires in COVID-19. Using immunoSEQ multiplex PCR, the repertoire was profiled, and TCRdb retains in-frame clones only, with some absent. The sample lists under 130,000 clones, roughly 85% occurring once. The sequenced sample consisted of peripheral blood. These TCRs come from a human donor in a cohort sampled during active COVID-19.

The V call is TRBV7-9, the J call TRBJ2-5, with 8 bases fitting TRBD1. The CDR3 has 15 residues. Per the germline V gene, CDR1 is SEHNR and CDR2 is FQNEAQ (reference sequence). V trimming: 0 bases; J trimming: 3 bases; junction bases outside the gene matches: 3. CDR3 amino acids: CASSLAPTGEETQYF. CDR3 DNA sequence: TGTGCCAGCAGCTTAGCCCCGACAGGGGAAGAGACCCAGTACTTC.

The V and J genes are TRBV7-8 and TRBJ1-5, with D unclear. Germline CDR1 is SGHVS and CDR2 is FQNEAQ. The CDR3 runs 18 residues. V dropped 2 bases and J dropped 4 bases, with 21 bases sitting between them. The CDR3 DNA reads TGTGCCAGCAGCTTAAGCCCGATTGGGCAGAGGGAGAATCAGCCCCAGCATTTT. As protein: CASSLSPIGQRENQPQHF.